These 3 T cell receptor beta chains were sequenced from one sample in a study of blood T cells in healthy people across ages. The second PCR ran about 6 to 11 cycles with a sample-barcoded 5' primer and J-beta primers. One entry per CDR3 protein, called by TCRdb with MiXCR from the 5' RACE reads. The top ten clones hold around 21% of a sample with over 950,000 distinct CDR3 sequences, roughly 51% of them seen once. The sample comprised blood. The receptors here all came from an older woman in good health.

This clonotype was detected once. This chain links TRBV20-1 with TRBJ2-5; 9 nucleotides agree with TRBD2. The germline CDR1 and CDR2 sequences are DFQATT and SNEGSKA (reference sequence). The CDR3 spans 16 residues. V shed 4 bases, J shed 4 bases, and the junction held 13 bases outside the gene matches. This chain's CDR3 is CSATPAGGQTIETQYF. The CDR3 DNA is TGCAGTGCTACCCCAGCGGGAGGCCAAACCATAGAGACCCAGTACTTC.

This clonotype was observed a handful of times. V gene TRBV29-1 combines with J gene TRBJ1-2, with D uncertain. V was trimmed by 4 bases and J by 9 bases, leaving 18 bases between them. The CDR3 is made up of 13 amino acids. CDR1 SQVTM and CDR2 ANQGSEA come from the germline V gene. The CDR3 loop reads CSVVRGGGSSYTF. The CDR3 DNA reads as TGCAGCGTTGTCCGGGGAGGCGGCAGTAGCTACACCTTC.

This chain links TRBV6-6 with TRBJ2-5; TRBD1 matches 8 bases. The CDR3 is 16 residues long. Per germline, CDR1 MNHNY and CDR2 SVGAGI (reference sequence). Losses at the gene ends were 2 bases for V and 4 bases for J; bases not matched to a gene: 9. CDR3 sequence: CASSYPGQGGRETQYF. The DNA for the CDR3 is TGTGCCAGCAGTTACCCCGGACAGGGTGGGAGAGAGACCCAGTACTTC.